One and the same sample provided the 22 T cell receptor beta chains below, sequenced in a study of blood T cell repertoires in COVID-19. Assay: immunoSEQ multiplex PCR; the TCRdb copy retains only in-frame clones and omits some. The sample has 45,000 to 50,000 clones, roughly nine tenths seen once. The specimen was peripheral blood. All receptors come from a human donor in a cohort sampled during active COVID-19.

The chain joins TRBV2 to TRBJ2-1; 8 nucleotides match TRBD2. Germline V lookup: CDR1 SNHLY, CDR2 FYNNEI. The CDR3 length is 16 residues. V dropped 1 base and J dropped 7; count of bases not matched to a gene: 9. In DNA form, the CDR3 reads TGTGCCAGCAGTGAAGAGGTCGGGGGGGGTTCGAATGAGCAGTTCTTC. It encodes CASSEEVGGGSNEQFF.

The rearrangement joins TRBV28 to TRBJ1-2; possible D gene TRBD1, 5 bases. V gave up 1 base and J gave up 3 bases, with 6 bases separating them. Germline V gene data show CDR1 as MDHEN and CDR2 as SYDVKM. The CDR3 consists of 13 residues. CDR3 loop: CASSLLQDYGYTF. Written as DNA, the CDR3 is TGTGCCAGCAGTTTATTACAGGACTATGGCTACACCTTC.

The chain is built from TRBV18 and TRBJ2-7; the match to TRBD1 covers 8 bases. The J segment lost 5 bases and the V segment lost 3 bases, leaving 6 bases of the junction unmatched. Germline V gene lookup returns CDR1 KGHSH and CDR2 LQKENI. This CDR3 is 14 amino acids long. In DNA form, the CDR3 reads TGTGCCAGCTCACCTCGGACAGGGCAACACGAGCAGTACTTC. It translates to CASSPRTGQHEQYF. Drawing the rest from reference TRBV18 and TRBJ2-7, the complete variable domain is NAGVMQNPRHLVRRRGQEARLRCSPMKGHSHVYWYRQLPEEGLKFMVYLQKENIIDESGMPKERFSAEFPKEGPSILRIQQVVRGDSAAYFCASSPRTGQHEQYFGPGTRLTVT.

This clone came up once. The V and J genes are TRBV7-2 and TRBJ2-1; 13 positions match TRBD2. CDR1 is SGHTA and CDR2 is FQGNSA in the germline V gene. J lost 8 bases, V lost 0 bases, and 4 bases had no gene match. The CDR3 spans 16 residues. The CDR3 DNA reads TGTGCCAGCAGCTTAGCCGGACTAGCGGGGGTCGATGAGCAGTTCTTC. Protein sequence: CASSLAGLAGVDEQFF.

This chain uses TRBV9 with TRBJ1-1; the match to TRBD1 covers 8 bases. CDR1 and CDR2 (germline): SGDLS, YYNGEE. The V segment lost 0 bases and the J segment 2 bases; nucleotides outside the gene matches: 3. CDR3 length: 15 amino acids. This CDR3 is CASSVVGTGNTEAFF. CDR3 DNA sequence: TGTGCCAGCAGCGTAGTGGGGACAGGCAACACTGAAGCTTTCTTT.

This chain uses TRBV7-2 with TRBJ2-1; 8 positions agree with TRBD2. CDR1 and CDR2 (germline): SGHTA, FQGNSA. Germline trimming cut 5 bases from V and 12 bases from J; bases unmatched to any gene: 15. This CDR3 is built from 15 residues. CDR3 sequence: CASSTNWRPRGGQFF. CDR3 nucleotides: TGTGCCAGCAGCACTAATTGGCGACCCCGGGGGGGGCAGTTCTTC. The whole variable domain, filled in from reference TRBV7-2 and TRBJ2-1, reads GAGVSQSPSNKVTEKGKDVELRCDPISGHTALYWYRQSLGQGLEFLIYFQGNSAPDKSGLPSDRFSAERTGGSVSTLTIQRTQQEDSAVYLCASSTNWRPRGGQFFGPGTRLTVL.

V is TRBV27 and J is TRBJ1-4; TRBD1 is a possible D gene (6 bases). The V gene lost 9 bases and the J gene lost 11 bases, with 19 bases spanning the gap. CDR3 length: 13 residues. CDR1 is MNHEY and CDR2 is SMNVEV in the germline V gene (reference sequence). The CDR3 sequence: CASRQAALKKLFF. The CDR3 nucleotides are TGTGCCAGTAGACAGGCCGCCCTGAAGAAACTGTTTTTT. Full variable domain (remainder filled in from reference TRBV27 and TRBJ1-4): EAQVTQNPRYLITVTGKKLTVTCSQNMNHEYMSWYRQDPGLGLRQIYYSMNVEVTDKGDVPEGYKVSRKEKRNFPLILESPSPNQTSLYFCASRQAALKKLFFGSGTQLSVL.

The chain has TRBV9 and TRBJ2-5; the D gene is possibly TRBD2 (6 bases). V was clipped by 4 bases and J by 0 bases, with 13 bases between them. The germline V gene has CDR1 SGDLS and CDR2 YYNGEE. The CDR3 runs 15 residues. CDR3 sequence: CASSLSSGYQETQYF. The CDR3 nucleotides are TGTGCCAGCAGCCTCTCCAGCGGGTACCAAGAGACCCAGTACTTC.

This chain uses TRBV7-9 with TRBJ1-1; weak D call: TRBD1 (5 bases). CDR3 length: 12 residues. Trimming shortened V by 1 base and J by 10 bases, and 10 bases separated the two germline ends. Germline CDR1 is SEHNR and CDR2 is FQNEAQ (reference sequence). The DNA of the CDR3 is TGTGCCAGCAGCTTAGAACGGGGGGTAGCTTTCTTT. It translates to CASSLERGVAFF.

The chain recombines TRBV9 with TRBJ1-1; D ambiguous. Between the trimmed V and J ends, which lost 0 bases and 8 bases, there was a span of 14 bases. The CDR3 has 14 amino acids. CDR1 SGDLS and CDR2 YYNGEE come from the germline V gene. The CDR3 bases are TGTGCCAGCAGCGTAGTGGCAGTGGGCAGAGAAGCTTTCTTT. It yields the protein CASSVVAVGREAFF.

This clone was seen a single time. V gene TRBV5-1 combines with J gene TRBJ1-1, with D maybe TRBD1 (5 bases). This CDR3 comprises 15 residues. Germline V gene sequence: CDR1 SGHRS, CDR2 YFSETQ. V was cut by 2 bases and J by 5 bases, with 16 bases left in between. The CDR3 DNA reads TGCGCCAGCAGCTTCGGCACAGTGAAGGGGACTGAAGCTTTCTTT. Translated: CASSFGTVKGTEAFF.

This clone appeared once. The chain has TRBV9 and TRBJ2-1, with 10 bases aligning to TRBD2. Losses at the gene ends were 8 bases for V and 10 bases for J; bases not matched to a gene: 9. The germline CDR1 and CDR2 sequences are SGDLS and YYNGEE. This CDR3 region has 13 residues. The CDR3 protein is CASTSGDPLEQFF. The CDR3 DNA is TGTGCCAGTACTAGCGGGGACCCCTTGGAGCAGTTCTTC.

The V and J genes are TRBV5-4 and TRBJ2-6, with no clear D. V shed 10 bases and J shed 0 bases, with 11 bases lying between them. There are 14 residues in the CDR3. Germline V lookup: CDR1 SGHNT, CDR2 YYREEE (reference sequence). CDR3 residues: CAARSSSGANVLTF. The CDR3 DNA follows: TGTGCCGCGCGGTCGAGCTCTGGGGCCAACGTCCTGACTTTC.

In nucleotides, the CDR3 is TGCAGTGCCCTTACAGGGAAGGAGCAGTACTTC. Translating gives CSALTGKEQYF. V gene TRBV20-1 combines with J gene TRBJ2-7; D might be TRBD1 (6 bases). From germline, CDR1 is DFQATT and CDR2 SNEGSKA (reference sequence). This CDR3 comprises 11 residues. V lost 6 bases to trimming and J lost 7 bases, with 13 bases between them.

J is TRBJ2-2 and V is TRBV30; TRBD1 agrees at 11 bases. CDR1 is GTSNPN and CDR2 is SVGIG in the germline V gene (reference sequence). The CDR3 runs 16 residues. Unmatched junction bases numbered 7, after V lost 1 base and J lost 6 bases. The CDR3 coding sequence is TGTGCCTGGAGTGGAGGACAGGGGGCGATGTCCGGGGAGCTGTTTTTT. It codes for CAWSGGQGAMSGELFF.

The sample holds a few counts of this clone. The CDR3 loop reads CASSPTGFPSYEQYF. The CDR3 DNA reads as TGTGCCAGCAGTCCTACAGGGTTCCCATCTTACGAGCAGTACTTC. The chain joins TRBV27 to TRBJ2-7; a weak D match, TRBD1 (6 bases). CDR1 and CDR2 from the germline V gene are MNHEY and SMNVEV (reference sequence). This CDR3 comprises 15 residues. The ends were cut back, 5 bases at V and 4 bases at J, with 18 bases in the middle.

This chain connects TRBV3-1 (or the pseudogene TRBV3-2) to TRBJ2-5; 15 bases agree with TRBD2. The CDR3 sequence is 17 residues long. Germline CDR1 is LGHDT and CDR2 is YNNKEL (reference sequence). V lost 7 bases to trimming and J lost 0 bases; unmatched junction nucleotides: 6. CDR3 sequence reads: CASTPGTSGGNQETQYF. CDR3 in DNA: TGTGCCAGCACCCCTGGGACTAGCGGGGGGAACCAAGAGACCCAGTACTTC.

V is TRBV6-2 or TRBV6-3 and J is TRBJ2-5, with 10 bases matching TRBD1. Germline values: CDR1 MNHEY, CDR2 SVGEGT. J gave up 3 bases and V 4 bases, and 2 bases lay outside the gene matches. This CDR3 contains 14 residues. CDR3: CASSSGTGEETQYF. The DNA of the CDR3 is TGTGCCAGCAGTTCCGGGACAGGGGAAGAGACCCAGTACTTC.

This sequence joins TRBV30 and TRBJ1-1; D call uncertain. The CDR3 runs to 12 residues. Trimming removed 2 bases at V and 4 bases at J, with 8 bases between. Germline-derived CDR1 and CDR2 are GTSNPN and SVGIG (reference sequence). The CDR3: CAWSSVSTEAFF. CDR3 bases: TGTGCCTGGAGTTCCGTTTCCACTGAAGCTTTCTTT.

V usage is TRBV5-6 and J usage is TRBJ2-1, with 8 bases matching TRBD2. Germline-derived CDR1 and CDR2 are SGHDT and YYEEEE. The V segment lost 4 bases and the J segment 7 bases; nucleotides outside the gene matches: 13. The CDR3 sequence is 16 residues long. The CDR3 spells CASSLTGGLPHNEQFF. CDR3 DNA: TGTGCCAGCAGCCTAACGGGGGGGCTCCCCCATAATGAGCAGTTCTTC.

The chain carries TRBV12-3 or TRBV12-4 and TRBJ1-2, with 9 bases that match TRBD1. V lost 6 bases to trimming and J lost 4 bases; unmatched junction nucleotides: 3. The CDR3 is made up of 13 amino acids. This chain's CDR3 is CASRQGAGYGYTF. The CDR3 DNA sequence: TGTGCCAGCAGACAGGGGGCTGGCTATGGCTACACCTTC.

The CDR3 region is CASSPNRDTAGELFF. CDR3 coding DNA: TGTGCCAGCAGTCCCAACAGGGATACGGCCGGGGAGCTGTTTTTT. This chain uses TRBV27 with TRBJ2-2, with a weak D call TRBD1 (6 bases). The CDR3 has 15 residues. V was clipped by 5 bases and J by 6 bases, with 16 bases between them. The germline V gene has CDR1 MNHEY and CDR2 SMNVEV (reference sequence).